This TCR beta chain came from a study of PD-L1 blockade in urothelial cancer (dated by TCRdb to the late 2010s). For the study in its entirety: All patients started therapy in the mid-2010s and received atezolizumab 1,200 mg intravenously every 3 weeks. Blood samples were analyzed at 3 weeks after treatment start (second dose) and at 6 weeks after treatment start. Somatic, immune and clinical correlates of response to PD-L1 blockade with atezolizumab in urothelial cancer were the focus of an exploratory multi-omic analysis. About 90% of the 29 patients were identified as males with urothelial cancer of bladder origin, and a prior smoking history was reported by 18 of 29 patients. Approximately 29 patients had pretreatment blood TCR-seq, roughly 24 had at least one posttreatment blood collection, and roughly 24 had tumor TCR-seq. Under ten patients reached durable clinical benefit, while around 19 patients did not. In the same patients, whole exome sequencing and RNA sequencing of pretreatment tumors were performed in addition to TCR sequencing. Pretreatment tumor samples and matched peripheral blood, collected serially before and after atezolizumab treatment, underwent TCR sequencing. Patients had an ECOG performance status of 0 or 1 and had received between 0 and 3 prior chemotherapy regimens. Durable clinical benefit was defined as a progression-free survival longer than 6 months, and TCR features were additionally tested against progression-free survival and overall survival. Blood samples gave median yields of about 140,000 T cells and over 80,000 unique TCRs, along with a median clonality of 0.080. Results and caveats for the whole study, not just this receptor: Improved progression-free and overall survival was found to be associated with pretreatment peripheral blood TCR clonality below the median. Because the sample size was small (n = 29) and many of the analyses were exploratory, the results are meant to be hypothesis-generating. Patients with durable benefit showed greater expansion of tumor-associated TCR clones in peripheral blood 3 weeks after starting treatment (n ≈ 21, p = 0.022).

On this clone: Its antigen is not yet known. Within one base of it there is no much larger clone, and no base qualities were kept.

Synthetic TCR analog templates were spiked into each PCR so that absolute template abundance could be estimated from read counts. TCRbeta CDR3 regions were amplified from genomic DNA with bias-controlled V and J gene primers using the immunoSEQ assay. Sequencing of rearranged TCRbeta segments was done at approximately 20X coverage. Concerning the study's data processing: Clustering was used to correct sequencing errors, and CDR3s were annotated against IMGT to assign V, D and J genes. Out-of-frame and stop-codon sequences were excluded, and only productive TCRbeta rearrangements were used in downstream analyses. Clonality was computed as one minus Shannon entropy normalized by the log of the number of unique productive sequences. Fisher's exact test with Benjamini-Hochberg correction, at a threshold of adjusted p below 0.01, was used to find clones that differed between time points or between blood and tumor. The source is immuneACCESS, and TCRdb retained only in-frame sequences with V and J called. Part of the clones is not carried over; for the studies checked, unresolved V genes explain less than half of this, and the remainder is unexplained. The V and J calls and clone size are taken from that table; D and trimming were inferred from the DNA. Within this sample are some 50,000 clones, with roughly nine tenths of them counted one time only. The ten most abundant clones make up about 15% of the sample.

V is clipped by 1 base and J by 6 bases, and the sequence between their germline boundaries is 10 bases long. Spanning cysteine to phenylalanine, the CDR3 consists of 15 amino acids. Only the CDR3 region is kept as DNA, spanning 45 bases read in frame from base 1. CDR1 and CDR2 were assigned from the germline V gene as SGHTA and FQGNSA. The time point label corresponds to: pretreatment peripheral blood. A cohort of 30 or so patients with locally advanced or metastatic urothelial carcinoma, treated at Memorial Sloan Kettering on a trial protocol, was included. Peripheral blood mononuclear cells were collected pretreatment and during treatment, with between 1 and 8 total time points per patient. The Qiagen DNeasy Blood extraction kit was used to purify genomic DNA from total PBMCs and from tumor samples. PBMCs were collected pretreatment and during treatment, and were isolated and stored as previously described.

The chain uses TRBV7-2 and TRBJ1-6, with no confident D gene call. The receptor was derived from an older woman with urothelial cancer. The specimen comprised PBMCs, sampled around atezolizumab (anti-PD-L1) treatment. The CDR3 is CASSLEKQTNSPLHF. The nucleotide sequence is TGTGCCAGCAGCTTAGAGAAACAAACTAATTCACCCCTCCACTTT.